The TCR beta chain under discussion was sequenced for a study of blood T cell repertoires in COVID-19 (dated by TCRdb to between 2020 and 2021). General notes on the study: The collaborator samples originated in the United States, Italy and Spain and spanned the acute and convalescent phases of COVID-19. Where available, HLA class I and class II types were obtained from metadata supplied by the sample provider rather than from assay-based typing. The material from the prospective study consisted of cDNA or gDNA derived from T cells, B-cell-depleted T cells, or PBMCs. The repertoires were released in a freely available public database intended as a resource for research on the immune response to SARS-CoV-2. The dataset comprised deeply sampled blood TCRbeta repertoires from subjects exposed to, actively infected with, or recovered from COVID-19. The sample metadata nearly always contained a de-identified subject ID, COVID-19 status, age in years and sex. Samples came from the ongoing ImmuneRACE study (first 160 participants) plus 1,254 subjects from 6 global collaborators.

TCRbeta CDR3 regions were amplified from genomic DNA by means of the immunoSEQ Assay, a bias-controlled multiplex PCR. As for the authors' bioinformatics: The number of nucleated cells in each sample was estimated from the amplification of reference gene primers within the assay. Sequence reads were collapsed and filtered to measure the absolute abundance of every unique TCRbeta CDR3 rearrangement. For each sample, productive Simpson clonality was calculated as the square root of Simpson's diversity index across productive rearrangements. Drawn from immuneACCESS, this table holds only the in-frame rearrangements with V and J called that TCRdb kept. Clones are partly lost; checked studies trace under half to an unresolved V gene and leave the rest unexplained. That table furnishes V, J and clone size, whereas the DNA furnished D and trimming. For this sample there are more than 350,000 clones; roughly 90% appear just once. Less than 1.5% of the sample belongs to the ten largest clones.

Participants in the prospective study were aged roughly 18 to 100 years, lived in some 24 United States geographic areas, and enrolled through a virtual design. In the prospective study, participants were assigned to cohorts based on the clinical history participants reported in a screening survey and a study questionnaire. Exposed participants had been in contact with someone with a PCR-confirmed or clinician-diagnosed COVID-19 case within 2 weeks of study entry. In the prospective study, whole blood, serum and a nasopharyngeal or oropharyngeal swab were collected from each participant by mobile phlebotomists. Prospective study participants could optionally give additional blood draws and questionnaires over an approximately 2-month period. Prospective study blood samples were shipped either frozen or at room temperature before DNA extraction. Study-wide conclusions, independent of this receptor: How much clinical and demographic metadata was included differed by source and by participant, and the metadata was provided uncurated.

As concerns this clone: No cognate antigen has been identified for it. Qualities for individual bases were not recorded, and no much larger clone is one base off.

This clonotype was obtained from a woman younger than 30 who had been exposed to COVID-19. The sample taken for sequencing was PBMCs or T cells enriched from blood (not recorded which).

The CDR3 region has the sequence CASSTGLWTSSYEQYF. The DNA sequence is TGTGCCAGTAGTACCGGTCTATGGACAAGCTCCTACGAGCAGTACTTC. The chain is assembled from TRBV19 and TRBJ2-7, and TRBD1 may be the D gene, going by 5 matching bases. Trimming at the junction amounts to 4 bases on V and 0 bases on J, and the germline ends lie 16 bases apart. The germline V gene (reference sequence) gives CDR1 as LNHDA and CDR2 as SQIVND. From cysteine to phenylalanine, the CDR3 is 16 amino acids long. Only the CDR3 region is kept as DNA, spanning 48 bases read in frame from base 1.